This T cell receptor beta chain stems from a study of regulatory T cells in long-lasting Graves disease. This clonotype has ten or more counts. Antigen specificity is unknown. Time point indicated: newly diagnosed GD, antithyroid drugs for less than 3 months. RNA extracted from PBMCs served as the sequencing template. With iRepertoire HTBI primers and Arm-PCR of CDR3 regions, TCR beta libraries were built. Each CDR3 protein is one row after TCRdb ran MiXCR on the multiplex PCR reads. This sample has about 320,000 distinct CDR3 sequences; about 18% occur once, and the top ten carry about 36%. The V end lost 4 bases, the J end lost 0 bases, and 19 bases lay between the germline ends. CDR3 length: 19 amino acids. Germline V lookup: CDR1 MNHEY, CDR2 SMNVEV (reference sequence). Points from the study as a whole: Under persistent disease, TRBV28, TRBJ1-2 and TRBJ2-5 were used preferentially. Among persistent patients, a larger number of public clonotypes were shared (approximately 3,000) than among newly diagnosed patients (about 1,000).

This specimen consisted of peripheral blood mononuclear cells (PBMCs), obtained at new diagnosis, from a patient treated with antithyroid drugs. V gene TRBV27 combines with J gene TRBJ2-6; a weak D match, TRBD2 (5 bases). The source of this sequence is a female donor with Graves disease. CDR3 loop: CASSSPREGRPSGANVLTF. CDR3 in DNA: TGTGCCAGCAGTTCTCCCCGGGAAGGACGGCCCTCTGGGGCCAACGTCCTGACTTTC.